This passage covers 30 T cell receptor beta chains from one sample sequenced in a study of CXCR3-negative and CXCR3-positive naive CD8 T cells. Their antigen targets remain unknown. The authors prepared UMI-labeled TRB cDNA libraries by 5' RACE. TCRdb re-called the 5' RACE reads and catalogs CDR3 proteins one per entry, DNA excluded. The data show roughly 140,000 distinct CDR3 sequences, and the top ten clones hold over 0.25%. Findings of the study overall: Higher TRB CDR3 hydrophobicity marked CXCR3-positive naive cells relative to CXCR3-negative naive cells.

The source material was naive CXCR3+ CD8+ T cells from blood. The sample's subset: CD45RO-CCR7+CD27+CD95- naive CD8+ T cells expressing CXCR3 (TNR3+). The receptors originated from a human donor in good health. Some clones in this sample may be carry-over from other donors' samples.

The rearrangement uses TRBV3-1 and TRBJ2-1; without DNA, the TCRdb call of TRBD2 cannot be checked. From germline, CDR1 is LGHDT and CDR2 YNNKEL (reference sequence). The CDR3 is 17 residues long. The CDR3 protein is CASSQDSLTSGSDEQFF.

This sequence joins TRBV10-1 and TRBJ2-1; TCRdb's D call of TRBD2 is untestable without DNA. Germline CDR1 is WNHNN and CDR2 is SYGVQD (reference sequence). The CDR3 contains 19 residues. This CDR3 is CASSETPATSTSSYNEQFF.

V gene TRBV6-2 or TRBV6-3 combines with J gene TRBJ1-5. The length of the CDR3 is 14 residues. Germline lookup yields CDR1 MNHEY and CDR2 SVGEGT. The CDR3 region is CASSYLDSNQPQHF.

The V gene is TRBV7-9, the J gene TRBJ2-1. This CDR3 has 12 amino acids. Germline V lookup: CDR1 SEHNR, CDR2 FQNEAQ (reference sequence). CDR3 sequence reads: CASGWTYNEQFF.

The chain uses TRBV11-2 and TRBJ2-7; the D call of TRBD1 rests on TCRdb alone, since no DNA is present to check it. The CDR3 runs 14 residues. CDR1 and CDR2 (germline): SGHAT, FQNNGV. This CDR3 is CASSWETGSYEQYF.

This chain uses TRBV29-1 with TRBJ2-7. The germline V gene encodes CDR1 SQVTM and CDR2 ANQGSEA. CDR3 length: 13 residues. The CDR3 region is CSVEEAYSYEQYF.

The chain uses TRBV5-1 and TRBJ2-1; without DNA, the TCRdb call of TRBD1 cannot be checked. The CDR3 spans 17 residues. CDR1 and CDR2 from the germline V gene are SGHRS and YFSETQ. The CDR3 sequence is CASSYFSARTAGNEQFF.

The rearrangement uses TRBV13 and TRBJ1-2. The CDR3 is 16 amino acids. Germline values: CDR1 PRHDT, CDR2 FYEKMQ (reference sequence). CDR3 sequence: CASSLGSYVSRDGYTF.

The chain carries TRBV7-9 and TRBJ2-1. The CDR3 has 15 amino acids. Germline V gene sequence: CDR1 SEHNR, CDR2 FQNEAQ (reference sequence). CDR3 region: CASSEDGEFYNEQFF.

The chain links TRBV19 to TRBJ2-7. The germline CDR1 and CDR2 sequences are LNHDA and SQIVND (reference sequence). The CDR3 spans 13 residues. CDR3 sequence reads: CASSGPNSYEQYF.

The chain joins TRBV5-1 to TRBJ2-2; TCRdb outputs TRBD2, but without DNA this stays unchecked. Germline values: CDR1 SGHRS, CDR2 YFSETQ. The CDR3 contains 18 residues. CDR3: CASSLEVVGGPLTGELFF.

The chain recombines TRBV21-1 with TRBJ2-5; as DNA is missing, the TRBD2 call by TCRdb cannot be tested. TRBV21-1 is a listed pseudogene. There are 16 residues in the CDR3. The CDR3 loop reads CASSKEPSGEQETQYF.

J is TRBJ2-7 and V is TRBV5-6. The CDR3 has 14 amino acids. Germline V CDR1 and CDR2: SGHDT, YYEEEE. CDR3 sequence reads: CASSFRQLTYEQYF.

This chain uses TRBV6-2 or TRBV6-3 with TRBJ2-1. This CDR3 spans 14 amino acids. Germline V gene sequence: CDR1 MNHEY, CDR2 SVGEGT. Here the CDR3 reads CASSYSFGGNEQFF.

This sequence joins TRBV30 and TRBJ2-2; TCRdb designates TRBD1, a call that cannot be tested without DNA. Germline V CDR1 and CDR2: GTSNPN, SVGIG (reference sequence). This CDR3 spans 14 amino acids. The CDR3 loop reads CAWTTGGVRGELFF. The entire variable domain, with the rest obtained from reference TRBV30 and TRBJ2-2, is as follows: SQTIHQWPATLVQPVGSPLSLECTVEGTSNPNLYWYRQAAGRGLQLLFYSVGIGQISSEVPQNLSASRPQDRQFILSSKKLLLSDSGFYLCAWTTGGVRGELFFGEGSRLTVL.

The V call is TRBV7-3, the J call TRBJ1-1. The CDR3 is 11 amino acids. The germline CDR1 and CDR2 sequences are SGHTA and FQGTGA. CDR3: CASSSGMFAFF.

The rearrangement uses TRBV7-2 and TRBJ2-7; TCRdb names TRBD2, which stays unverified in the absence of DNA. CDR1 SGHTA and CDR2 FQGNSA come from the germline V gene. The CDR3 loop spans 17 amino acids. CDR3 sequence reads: CASSFSPLSGDPYEQYF.

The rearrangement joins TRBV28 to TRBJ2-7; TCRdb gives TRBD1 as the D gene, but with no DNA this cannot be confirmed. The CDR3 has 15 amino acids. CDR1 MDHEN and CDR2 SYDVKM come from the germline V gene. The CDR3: CASSSGRGLDYEQYF.

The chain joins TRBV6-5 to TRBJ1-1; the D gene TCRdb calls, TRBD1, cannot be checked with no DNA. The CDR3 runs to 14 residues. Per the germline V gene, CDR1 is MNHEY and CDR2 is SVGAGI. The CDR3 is CTSSPGGQDTEAFF.

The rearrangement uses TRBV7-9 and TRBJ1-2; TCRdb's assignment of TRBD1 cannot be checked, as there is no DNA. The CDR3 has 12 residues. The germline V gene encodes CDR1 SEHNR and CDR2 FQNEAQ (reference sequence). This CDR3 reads CASSLDSYGYAF.

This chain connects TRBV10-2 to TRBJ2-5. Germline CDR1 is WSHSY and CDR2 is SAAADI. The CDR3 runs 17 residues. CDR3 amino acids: CASSESKRLGTKETQYF.

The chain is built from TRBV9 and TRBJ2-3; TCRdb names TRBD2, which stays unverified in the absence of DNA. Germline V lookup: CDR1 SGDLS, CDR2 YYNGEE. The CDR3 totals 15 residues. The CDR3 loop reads CASSVLLAGPDTQYF. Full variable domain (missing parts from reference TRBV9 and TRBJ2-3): DSGVTQTPKHLITATGQRVTLRCSPRSGDLSVYWYQQSLDQGLQFLIQYYNGEERAKGNILERFSAQQFPDLHSELNLSSLELGDSALYFCASSVLLAGPDTQYFGPGTRLTVL.

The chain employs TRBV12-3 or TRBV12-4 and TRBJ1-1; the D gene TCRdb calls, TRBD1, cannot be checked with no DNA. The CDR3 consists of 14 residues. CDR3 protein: CASSNRDRVTEAFF.

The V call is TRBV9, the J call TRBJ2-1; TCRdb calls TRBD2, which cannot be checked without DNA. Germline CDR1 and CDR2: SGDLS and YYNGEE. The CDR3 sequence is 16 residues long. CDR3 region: CASSLDLSGRGDEQFF.

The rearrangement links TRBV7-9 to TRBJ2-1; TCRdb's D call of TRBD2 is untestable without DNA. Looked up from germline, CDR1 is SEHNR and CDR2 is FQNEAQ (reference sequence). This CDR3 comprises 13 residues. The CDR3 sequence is CASSHGLDDEQFF.

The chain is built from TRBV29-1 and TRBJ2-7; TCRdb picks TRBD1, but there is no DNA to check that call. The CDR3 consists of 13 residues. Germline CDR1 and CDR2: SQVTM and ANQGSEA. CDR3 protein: CSVTGGRGYEQYF.

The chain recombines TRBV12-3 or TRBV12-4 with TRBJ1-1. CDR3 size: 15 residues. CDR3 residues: CASSFESLRGGEAFF.

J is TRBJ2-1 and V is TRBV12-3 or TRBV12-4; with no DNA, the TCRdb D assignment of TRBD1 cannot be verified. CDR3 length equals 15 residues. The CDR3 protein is CASSYGTGATLRQFF.

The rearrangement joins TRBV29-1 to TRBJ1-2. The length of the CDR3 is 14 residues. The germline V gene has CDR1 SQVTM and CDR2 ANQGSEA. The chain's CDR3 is CSATGEGNDYGYTF.

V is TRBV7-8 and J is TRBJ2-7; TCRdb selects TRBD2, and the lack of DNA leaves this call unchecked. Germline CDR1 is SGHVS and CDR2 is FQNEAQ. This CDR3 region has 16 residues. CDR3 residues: CASSLEPGLAAYEQYF.